What follows describes a single T cell receptor beta chain. The target antigen is unknown. Deletions cut 0 bases from V and 6 bases from J, with 17 bases between. The CDR3 is made up of 17 amino acids. Germline CDR1 reads MNHEY; CDR2 reads SMNVEV (reference sequence). Researchers isolated at least 7 million PBMCs per sample. These data belong to a study of blood T cells in healthy people across ages. Study-level information: About one barcoded beta molecule per two T cells was the capture yield of template switching. General study results and limits: Roughly linear declines in TCR beta diversity per million T cells occurred with age.

For the second PCR, which ran for about 7 to 12 cycles, a sample-barcoded 5' primer and a J-beta primer mix were used. TCRdb re-analysed the 5' RACE reads in MiXCR, keeping a single row per CDR3 protein. Among 1.5 million to 2 million distinct CDR3 sequences listed, 34% were seen once. The sequence was obtained from a woman in her twenties or thirties in good health. This chain joins TRBV27 and TRBJ1-4; D is perhaps TRBD1 (5 bases). Source material: blood. The CDR3: CASSLSPPRAVDEKLFF. CDR3 in DNA: TGTGCCAGCAGTTTATCCCCCCCCAGGGCCGTAGATGAAAAACTGTTTTTT.